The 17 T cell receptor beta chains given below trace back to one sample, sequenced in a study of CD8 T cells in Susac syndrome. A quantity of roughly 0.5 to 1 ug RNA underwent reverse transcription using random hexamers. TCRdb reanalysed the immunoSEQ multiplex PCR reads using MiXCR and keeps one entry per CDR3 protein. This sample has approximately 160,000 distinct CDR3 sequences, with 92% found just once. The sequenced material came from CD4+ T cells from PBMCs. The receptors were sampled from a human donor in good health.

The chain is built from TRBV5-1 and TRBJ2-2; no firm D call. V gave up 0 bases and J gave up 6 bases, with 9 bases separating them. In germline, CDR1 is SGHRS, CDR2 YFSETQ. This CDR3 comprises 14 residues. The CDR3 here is CASSLVPNAGELFF. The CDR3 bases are TGCGCCAGCAGCTTGGTCCCAAACGCCGGGGAGCTGTTTTTT.

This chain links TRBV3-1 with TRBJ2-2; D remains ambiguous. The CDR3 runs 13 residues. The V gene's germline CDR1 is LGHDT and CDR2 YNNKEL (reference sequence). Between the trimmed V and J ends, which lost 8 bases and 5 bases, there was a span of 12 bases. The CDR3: CASRAPGTGELFF. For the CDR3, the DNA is TGTGCCAGCCGGGCCCCAGGTACCGGGGAGCTGTTTTTT.

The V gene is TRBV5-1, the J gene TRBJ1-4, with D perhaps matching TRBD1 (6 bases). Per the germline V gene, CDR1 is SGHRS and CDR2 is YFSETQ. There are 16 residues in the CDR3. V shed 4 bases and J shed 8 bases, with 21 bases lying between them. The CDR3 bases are TGCGCCAGCAGCCGGGAGGGGGTTCCGAAAGGGGAAAAACTGTTTTTT. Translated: CASSREGVPKGEKLFF.

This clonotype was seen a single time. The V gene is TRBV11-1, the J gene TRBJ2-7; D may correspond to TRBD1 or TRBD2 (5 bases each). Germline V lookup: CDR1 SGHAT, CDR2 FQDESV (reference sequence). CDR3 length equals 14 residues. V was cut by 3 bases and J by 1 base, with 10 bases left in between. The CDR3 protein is CASSFWGRSYEQYF. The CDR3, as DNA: TGTGCCAGCAGCTTTTGGGGACGGTCCTACGAGCAGTACTTC.

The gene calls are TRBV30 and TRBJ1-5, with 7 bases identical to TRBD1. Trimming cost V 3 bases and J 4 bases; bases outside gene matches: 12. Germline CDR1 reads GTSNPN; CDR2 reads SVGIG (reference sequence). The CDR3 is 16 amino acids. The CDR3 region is CAWSLGLHRGNQPQHF. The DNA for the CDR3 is TGTGCCTGGAGCCTTGGCCTGCACAGGGGAAATCAGCCCCAGCATTTT.

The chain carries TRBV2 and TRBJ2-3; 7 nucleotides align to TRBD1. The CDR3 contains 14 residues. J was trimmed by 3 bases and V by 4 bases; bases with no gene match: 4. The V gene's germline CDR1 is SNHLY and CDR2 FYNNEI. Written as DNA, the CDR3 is TGTGCCAGCAGTGTGTGGGACAGTACAGATACGCAGTATTTT. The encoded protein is CASSVWDSTDTQYF.

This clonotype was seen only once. CDR3: CASNMGGSLLDVLTF. CDR3 in DNA: TGTGCCAGCAACATGGGGGGGTCCCTCTTGGACGTCCTGACTTTC. The chain links TRBV6-2 or TRBV6-3 to TRBJ2-6; 7 positions agree with TRBD2. V gave up 7 bases and J gave up 11 bases; unmatched junction bases: 14. The CDR3 loop spans 15 amino acids. Germline values: CDR1 MNHEY, CDR2 SVGEGT.

CDR3 bases: TGTGCCACCCGGGGGGACCGCATCTTCTTT. It yields the protein CATRGDRIFF. The V gene is TRBV2, the J gene TRBJ1-1; TRBD1 might be the D (5 bases). Trimming left V 10 bases short and J 14 bases short, with 17 bases between. CDR1 SNHLY and CDR2 FYNNEI come from the germline V gene. The CDR3 is 10 residues long. The full variable domain, its missing parts supplied by reference TRBV2 and TRBJ1-1, is EPEVTQTPSHQVTQMGQEVILRCVPISNHLYFYWYRQILGQKVEFLVSFYNNEISEKSEIFDDQFSVERPDGSNFTLKIRSTKLEDSAMYFCATRGDRIFFGQGTRLTVV.

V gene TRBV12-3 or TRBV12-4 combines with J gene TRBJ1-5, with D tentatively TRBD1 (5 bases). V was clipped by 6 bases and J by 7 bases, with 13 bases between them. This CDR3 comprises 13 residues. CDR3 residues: CASSPGRSQPQHF. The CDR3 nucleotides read TGTGCCAGCAGCCCGGGACGGAGCCAGCCCCAGCATTTT.

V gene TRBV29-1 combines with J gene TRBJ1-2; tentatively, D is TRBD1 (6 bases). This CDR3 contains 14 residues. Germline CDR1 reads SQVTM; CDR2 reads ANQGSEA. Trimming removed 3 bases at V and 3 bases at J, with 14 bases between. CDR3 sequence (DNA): TGCAGCGTTGAGACGGGGGCCGATTACTATGGCTACACCTTC. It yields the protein CSVETGADYYGYTF.

In nucleotides, the CDR3 is TGTGCCAGCAGGAGACAGGGGCCCTCCTATGGCTACACCTTC. Protein product: CASRRQGPSYGYTF. This chain connects TRBV2 to TRBJ1-2; 8 bases fit TRBD1. Germline lookup yields CDR1 SNHLY and CDR2 FYNNEI. With V trimmed by 6 bases and J by 4 bases, 7 bases remained unmatched. The CDR3 length is 14 residues.

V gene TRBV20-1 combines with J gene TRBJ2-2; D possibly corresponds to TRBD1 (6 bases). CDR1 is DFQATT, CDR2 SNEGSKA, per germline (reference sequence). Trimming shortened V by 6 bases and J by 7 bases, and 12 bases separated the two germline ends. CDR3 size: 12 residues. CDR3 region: CSAHRVGGELFF. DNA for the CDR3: TGCAGTGCCCACAGGGTCGGCGGGGAGCTGTTTTTT.

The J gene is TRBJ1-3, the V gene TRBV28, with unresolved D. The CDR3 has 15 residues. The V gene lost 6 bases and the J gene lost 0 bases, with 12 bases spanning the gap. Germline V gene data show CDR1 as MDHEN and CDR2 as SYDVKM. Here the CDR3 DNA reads TGTGCCAGCAGGATTAGGGCCTCCTCTGGAAACACCATATATTTT. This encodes CASRIRASSGNTIYF. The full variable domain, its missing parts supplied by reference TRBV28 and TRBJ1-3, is DVKVTQSSRYLVKRTGEKVFLECVQDMDHENMFWYRQDPGLGLRLIYFSYDVKMKEKGDIPEGYSVSREKKERFSLILESASTNQTSMYLCASRIRASSGNTIYFGEGSWLTVV.

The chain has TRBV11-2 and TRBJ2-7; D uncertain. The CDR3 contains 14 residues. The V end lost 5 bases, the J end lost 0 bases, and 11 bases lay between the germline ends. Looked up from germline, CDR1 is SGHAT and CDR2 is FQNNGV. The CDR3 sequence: CASSLTDISYEQYF. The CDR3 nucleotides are TGTGCCAGCAGCCTGACTGACATCTCCTACGAGCAGTACTTC.

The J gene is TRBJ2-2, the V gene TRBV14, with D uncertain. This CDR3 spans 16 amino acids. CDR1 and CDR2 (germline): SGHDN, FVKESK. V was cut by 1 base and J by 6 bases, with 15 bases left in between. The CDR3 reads CASSQGQLRVAGELFF. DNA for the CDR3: TGTGCCAGCAGCCAAGGTCAGCTTAGGGTAGCCGGGGAGCTGTTTTTT. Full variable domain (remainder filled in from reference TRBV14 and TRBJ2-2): EAGVTQFPSHSVIEKGQTVTLRCDPISGHDNLYWYRRVMGKEIKFLLHFVKESKQDESGMPNNRFLAERTGGTYSTLKVQPAELEDSGVYFCASSQGQLRVAGELFFGEGSRLTVL.

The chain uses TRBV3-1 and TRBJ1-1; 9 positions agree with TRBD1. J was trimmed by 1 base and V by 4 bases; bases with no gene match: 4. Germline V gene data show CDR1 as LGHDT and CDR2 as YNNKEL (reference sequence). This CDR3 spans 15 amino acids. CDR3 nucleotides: TGTGCCAGCAGCCTTCTGACAGGGGGGAACACTGAAGCTTTCTTT. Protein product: CASSLLTGGNTEAFF.

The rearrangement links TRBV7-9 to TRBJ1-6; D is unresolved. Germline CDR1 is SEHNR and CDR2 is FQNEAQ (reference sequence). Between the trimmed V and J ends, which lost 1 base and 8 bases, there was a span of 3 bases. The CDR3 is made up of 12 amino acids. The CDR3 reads CASSLDDSPLHF. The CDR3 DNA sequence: TGTGCCAGCAGCTTAGACGATTCACCCCTCCACTTT.